These 20 T cell receptor beta chains were sequenced from one sample in a study of shared clonotypes between healthy human individuals (dated by TCRdb to 2019 to 2021). The library was produced with the immunoSEQ multiplex PCR assay. TCRdb took over this immuneACCESS table, retaining in-frame rearrangements with V and J assigned. Such tables are incomplete; in checked studies, under half of the missing clones stem from an unresolved V gene, and the remainder is unexplained. Here the sample has approximately 110,000 clones; approximately 70% occur a single time. The ten top clones hold almost 25% of the sample. The sequenced material came from memory CD8+ T cells sorted from blood. In the paper's terms, the cell subset or site label means: CD45RO+ cells pooled with CCR7-negative TemRA cells. Receptors originate from a woman between 25 and 40 years old in good health.

This clone was recorded many times. The rearrangement joins TRBV14 to TRBJ2-7, with no clear D. Trimming took off 0 bases at V and 6 bases at J, with 12 bases between the two ends. Per germline, CDR1 SGHDN and CDR2 FVKESK. This CDR3 comprises 14 residues. For the CDR3, the DNA is TGTGCCAGCAGCCAAGATGCGGACGGTGGCGAGCAGTACTTC. As protein: CASSQDADGGEQYF.

The rearrangement joins TRBV14 to TRBJ1-1; D remains ambiguous. The V gene lost 2 bases and the J gene lost 5 bases, with 9 bases spanning the gap. Germline V gene sequence: CDR1 SGHDN, CDR2 FVKESK. The CDR3 runs to 13 residues. The chain's CDR3 is CASSQRPVTEAFF. The CDR3, as DNA: TGTGCCAGCAGCCAACGGCCCGTAACTGAAGCTTTCTTT.

This clone was seen a few times. This CDR3 is also generated by other DNA sequences in the sample. The chain carries TRBV9 and TRBJ2-3; D is unresolved. Per the germline V gene, CDR1 is SGDLS and CDR2 is YYNGEE. V was shortened by 0 bases and J by 0 bases, with 5 bases between the two germline ends. This CDR3 has 14 amino acids. DNA for the CDR3: TGTGCCAGCAGCGTAGATGGGAGCACAGATACGCAGTATTTT. Translated, it gives CASSVDGSTDTQYF.

The chain couples TRBV6-4 to TRBJ2-1, with 13 bases identical to TRBD2. CDR1 MRHNA and CDR2 SNTAGT come from the germline V gene. Germline trimming cut 3 bases from V and 9 bases from J; bases unmatched to any gene: 2. CDR3 size: 14 residues. The CDR3 DNA reads TGTGCCAGCAGTGAGAGGACTAGCGGGAGTGAGCAGTTCTTC. It encodes CASSERTSGSEQFF.

The chain has TRBV5-4 and TRBJ2-7, with TRBD2 identical over 10 bases. Trimming removed 0 bases from V and 5 bases from J; junction bases left unmatched: 11. Germline V gene data show CDR1 as SGHNT and CDR2 as YYREEE (reference sequence). CDR3 length: 17 residues. Here the CDR3 DNA reads TGTGCCAGCAGCTTGGCCAAAGGGCTAGCGGGAGTTCACGAGCAGTACTTC. Translating it yields CASSLAKGLAGVHEQYF.

The rearrangement uses TRBV11-2 and TRBJ2-3, with TRBD1 matching 7 bases. The V and J ends lost 4 bases and 3 bases, in that order; junction bases with no gene match: 7. This CDR3 has 15 amino acids. Germline loops: CDR1 SGHAT, CDR2 FQNNGV. The CDR3 loop reads CASSSGTVDTDTQYF. The CDR3, as DNA: TGTGCCAGCAGCTCTGGGACAGTAGATACAGATACGCAGTATTTT.

This clone has only a few counts. The chain employs TRBV5-1 and TRBJ1-1; weak D call: TRBD1 (6 bases). The CDR3 spans 15 residues. Germline CDR1 is SGHRS and CDR2 is YFSETQ. Trimming cost V 4 bases and J 2 bases, with 15 bases left between them. CDR3 residues: CASSPDRQDNTEAFF. As DNA, the CDR3 is TGCGCCAGCAGCCCAGACCGACAGGACAACACTGAAGCTTTCTTT.

This clone was seen a few times. The rearrangement joins TRBV27 to TRBJ2-3, with TRBD1 as a possible D gene (6 bases). The ends were cut back, 2 bases at V and 4 bases at J, with 10 bases in the middle. Germline CDR1 and CDR2: MNHEY and SMNVEV (reference sequence). This CDR3 is 14 amino acids long. CDR3 nucleotides: TGTGCCAGCAGTTTAGTCGAGGGGGCAGATACGCAGTATTTT. Its translation: CASSLVEGADTQYF.

This clone was seen a few times. V usage is TRBV11-2 and J usage is TRBJ2-6; 7 bases agree with TRBD1. CDR1 and CDR2 (germline): SGHAT, FQNNGV. This CDR3 has 17 amino acids. With 6 bases clipped from V and 0 bases from J, the junction kept 8 bases outside the gene matches. This chain's CDR3 is CASSLDRAFSGANVLTF. The CDR3 DNA reads as TGTGCCAGCAGTCTTGACAGGGCCTTCTCTGGGGCCAACGTCCTGACTTTC.

This sequence joins TRBV2 and TRBJ2-7; TRBD2 matches 9 bases. The CDR3 contains 14 residues. The V segment lost 6 bases and the J segment 2 bases; nucleotides outside the gene matches: 5. The germline V gene encodes CDR1 SNHLY and CDR2 FYNNEI. The CDR3 is CASRRAGGAYEQYF. The CDR3 nucleotides are TGTGCCAGCAGAAGAGCGGGAGGCGCCTACGAGCAGTACTTC.

This rearrangement joins TRBV28 to TRBJ2-7, with D unresolved. Trimming removed 2 bases at V and 2 bases at J, with 16 bases between. This CDR3 comprises 16 residues. The germline V gene encodes CDR1 MDHEN and CDR2 SYDVKM. The CDR3 here is CASSLGIADVTYEQYF. The CDR3 bases are TGTGCCAGCAGTTTAGGTATAGCCGATGTCACCTACGAGCAGTACTTC.

This clone has just a few counts. The CDR3 is CASSQERGGPDTQYF. Written as DNA, the CDR3 is TGTGCCAGCAGCCAAGAGCGGGGGGGACCAGATACGCAGTATTTT. This chain joins TRBV4-2 and TRBJ2-3; 9 bases line up with TRBD2. After removal of 0 bases from V and 4 bases from J, the junction contained 2 bases not matched to a gene. The CDR3 is 15 residues long. Germline V gene sequence: CDR1 LGHNA, CDR2 YNFKEQ.

V gene TRBV6-5 combines with J gene TRBJ2-7; maybe TRBD2 (5 bases). The CDR3 runs 15 residues. Germline CDR1 and CDR2: MNHEY and SVGAGI. V lost 5 bases, J lost 0 bases, and 14 bases lay in between. CDR3 nucleotides: TGTGCCAGCAGTCTCGACTACGGCTACTCCTACGAGCAGTACTTC. This codes for CASSLDYGYSYEQYF.

V and J are TRBV5-1 and TRBJ2-4; TRBD2 agrees at 10 bases. There are 16 residues in the CDR3. V dropped 4 bases and J dropped 6; count of bases not matched to a gene: 10. CDR1 is SGHRS, CDR2 YFSETQ, per germline. In nucleotides, the CDR3 is TGCGCCAGCAGCCCGGGACTAGCGACTAGGGGAAACATTCAGTACTTC. This sequence encodes CASSPGLATRGNIQYF. The full variable domain, rest sourced from reference TRBV5-1 and TRBJ2-4, is KAGVTQTPRYLIKTRGQQVTLSCSPISGHRSVSWYQQTPGQGLQFLFEYFSETQRNKGNFPGRFSGRQFSNSRSEMNVSTLELGDSALYLCASSPGLATRGNIQYFGAGTRLSVL.

This clone was counted once. Written as DNA, the CDR3 is TGTGCCAGCAGTGAAGCCCACAGGGGTAGGTACGAGCAGTACTTC. This translates into CASSEAHRGRYEQYF. This chain joins TRBV6-1 and TRBJ2-7, with 7 nucleotides matching TRBD1. The CDR3 is 15 amino acids. The trim removed 0 bases at V and 4 bases at J, leaving 6 bases unmatched. Germline CDR1 is MNHNS and CDR2 is SASEGT.

The chain joins TRBV7-9 to TRBJ1-6, with D unresolved. Between the trimmed V and J ends, which lost 0 bases and 0 bases, there was a span of 15 bases. This CDR3 has 19 residues. Germline V gene sequence: CDR1 SEHNR, CDR2 FQNEAQ (reference sequence). In DNA, the CDR3 is TGTGCCAGCAGCTTAGCGCCCTACAGCCTAAGCTCCTATAATTCACCCCTCCACTTT. Translation gives CASSLAPYSLSSYNSPLHF. The full variable domain, its missing parts supplied by reference TRBV7-9 and TRBJ1-6, is DTGVSQNPRHKITKRGQNVTFRCDPISEHNRLYWYRQTLGQGPEFLTYFQNEAQLEKSRLLSDRFSAERPKGSFSTLEIQRTEQGDSAMYLCASSLAPYSLSSYNSPLHFGNGTRLTVT.

CDR3 in amino acids: CASSEASRVGLEGEETQYF. In nucleotides, the CDR3 is TGTGCCAGCAGTGAAGCGAGCAGAGTGGGACTAGAGGGAGAAGAGACCCAGTACTTC. The chain carries TRBV2 and TRBJ2-5; 8 nucleotides line up with TRBD2. This CDR3 has 19 residues. V dropped 0 bases and J dropped 3; count of bases not matched to a gene: 15. Per the germline V gene, CDR1 is SNHLY and CDR2 is FYNNEI.

This sequence joins TRBV4-2 and TRBJ2-7; no definite D call. The CDR3 consists of 11 residues. Trimming pared 4 bases from V and 3 bases from J, leaving 4 bases between. CDR1 is LGHNA and CDR2 is YNFKEQ in the germline V gene. CDR3 sequence (DNA): TGTGCCAGCAGCCTCGACTACGAGCAGTACTTC. Residues: CASSLDYEQYF.

The gene calls are TRBV10-3 and TRBJ2-4; 8 positions agree with TRBD2. CDR3 length: 15 amino acids. The ends lost 6 bases at V and 7 bases at J; junction bases unmatched: 11. Germline V gives CDR1 ENHRY, CDR2 SYGVKD. CDR3 amino acids: CAIRRGSGSQNIQYF. Written as DNA, the CDR3 is TGTGCCATCAGGAGGGGGAGCGGGAGTCAGAACATTCAGTACTTC.

This clone occurred many times. The chain has TRBV15 and TRBJ2-6; 7 bases line up with TRBD2. The germline gives CDR1 LNHNV, CDR2 YYDKDF (reference sequence). CDR3 size: 16 residues. Unmatched junction bases numbered 1, after V lost 0 bases and J lost 2 bases. CDR3 sequence: CATSRDGTTGANVLTF. The CDR3 nucleotides are TGTGCCACCAGCAGAGATGGGACTACTGGGGCCAACGTCCTGACTTTC.